Reported below is one T cell receptor beta chain. No antigen is known for it. Per-nucleotide qualities are absent, and no much larger clonotype sits a single base away. Synovial fluid samples were matched to blood samples from the same ankylosing spondylitis patients. These data belong to a study of CD8 T cells in ankylosing spondylitis (dated by TCRdb to about 2017). For context, the study as a whole: The study set out to find disease-linked TCR variants by profiling T cell receptor beta repertoires in ankylosing spondylitis patients and healthy donors. Samples of peripheral blood were taken, and for ankylosing spondylitis patients, synovial fluid was collected as well. The full study cohort was made up of 25 to 30 ankylosing spondylitis patients and 108 healthy donors.

CDR1 SGHDN and CDR2 FVKESK are derived from the germline V gene. The junction carries 17 bases between V and J, which are trimmed by 4 bases and 3 bases respectively. The CDR3 holds 16 amino acids from the cysteine to the phenylalanine. Of all the DNA, just the CDR3 is kept, 48 bases in frame from base 1. What the research found in general, with its limitations: Significant enrichment of the disease-linked clones was reported in matched synovial fluid samples from ankylosing spondylitis patients. A TCR beta motif of seven or eight highly homologous amino acid variants appeared characteristic of blood from ankylosing spondylitis patients. In peripheral blood, the disease-linked clones were found at relatively low frequencies and had a CD8+ phenotype. Some motif variants were previously reported in synovial fluid and blood of reactive arthritis patients, suggesting common disease-initiation mechanisms.

The sequencer was an Illumina HiSeq 2500. Quantitative 5'-RACE with molecular barcodes was the method used to prepare the TCR beta libraries. The original methods were these. Disease-linked TCR variants were identified with a new computational method built on a probabilistic model of VDJ rearrangement. The public sequencing data were trimmed at Q25 with fastp and processed into clonotypes with MiXCR by TCRdb, which kept only in-frame beta chains. Every CDR3 protein is listed once, alongside the most common genes and DNA of its rows. TCRdb's processing, not the authors', yielded these V and J calls. The sample table shows roughly 140,000 distinct CDR3 sequences, and approximately 48% are seen once. Jointly, the top ten make up roughly 15% of the sample.

Sequencing was done on a sample of synovial fluid, either unsorted or a sorted T cell fraction (not recorded which). The V and J genes are TRBV14 and TRBJ2-3, with the D call tentatively TRBD1 or TRBD2, each fitting 5 bases. The receptor was isolated from a male donor with ankylosing spondylitis. The encoded CDR3 is CASSRGRRLITDTQYF. The DNA sequence follows: TGTGCCAGCAGCCGGGGACGGAGACTAATTACAGATACGCAGTATTTT.